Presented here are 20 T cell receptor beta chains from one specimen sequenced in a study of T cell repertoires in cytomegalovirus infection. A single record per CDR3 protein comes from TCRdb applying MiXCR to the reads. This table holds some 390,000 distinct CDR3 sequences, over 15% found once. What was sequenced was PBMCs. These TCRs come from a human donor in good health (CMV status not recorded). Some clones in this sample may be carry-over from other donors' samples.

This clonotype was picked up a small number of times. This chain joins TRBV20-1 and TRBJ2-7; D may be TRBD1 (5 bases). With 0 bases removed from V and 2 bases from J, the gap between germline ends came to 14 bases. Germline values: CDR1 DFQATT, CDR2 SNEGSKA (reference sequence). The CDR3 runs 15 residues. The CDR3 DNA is TGCAGTGCTAGAGATTCCCGGACAACAACCTACGAGCAGTACTTC. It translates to CSARDSRTTTYEQYF.

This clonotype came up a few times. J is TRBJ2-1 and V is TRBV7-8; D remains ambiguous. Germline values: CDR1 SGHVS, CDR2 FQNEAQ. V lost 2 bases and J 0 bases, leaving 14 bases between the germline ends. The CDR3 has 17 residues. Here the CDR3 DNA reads TGTGCCAGCAGCTTAACTCAGGTCGGTCCCTCCTACAATGAGCAGTTCTTC. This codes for CASSLTQVGPSYNEQFF.

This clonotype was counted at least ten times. The CDR3 is CASLQDRASMETQYF. CDR3 sequence (DNA): TGTGCCAGCCTTCAGGACAGGGCCAGCATGGAGACCCAGTACTTC. The V gene is TRBV7-2, the J gene TRBJ2-5, with 8 positions matching TRBD1. J was trimmed by 5 bases and V by 8 bases; bases with no gene match: 13. The germline CDR1 and CDR2 sequences are SGHTA and FQGNSA. The CDR3 totals 15 residues.

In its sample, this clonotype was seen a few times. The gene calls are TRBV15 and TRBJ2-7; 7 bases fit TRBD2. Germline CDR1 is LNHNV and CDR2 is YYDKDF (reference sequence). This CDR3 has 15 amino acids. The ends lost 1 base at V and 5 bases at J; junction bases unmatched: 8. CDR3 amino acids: CATSRGAGEGHEQYF. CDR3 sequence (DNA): TGTGCCACCAGCAGAGGTGCGGGGGAGGGGCACGAGCAGTACTTC. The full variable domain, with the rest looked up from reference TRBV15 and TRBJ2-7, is DAMVIQNPRYQVTQFGKPVTLSCSQTLNHNVMYWYQQKSSQAPKLLFHYYDKDFNNEADTPDNFQSRRPNTSFCFLDIRSPGLGDTAMYLCATSRGAGEGHEQYFGPGTRLTVT.

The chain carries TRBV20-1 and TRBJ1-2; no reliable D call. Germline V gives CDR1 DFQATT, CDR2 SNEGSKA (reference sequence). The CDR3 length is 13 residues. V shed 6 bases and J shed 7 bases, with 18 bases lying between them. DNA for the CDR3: TGCAGTGCCCGGCGGGAGACTACGGGTGGCTACACCTTC. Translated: CSARRETTGGYTF.

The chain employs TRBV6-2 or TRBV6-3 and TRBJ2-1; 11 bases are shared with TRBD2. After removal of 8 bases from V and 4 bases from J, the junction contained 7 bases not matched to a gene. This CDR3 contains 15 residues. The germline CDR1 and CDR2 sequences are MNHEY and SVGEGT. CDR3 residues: CASRLRLAGYNEQFF. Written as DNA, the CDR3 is TGTGCCAGCCGCCTGAGACTAGCGGGGTACAATGAGCAGTTCTTC.

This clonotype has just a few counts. The CDR3 DNA sequence: TGCGCCAGCAGCCAAGATTATGAGACTAGCGGACCCTACGAGCAGTACTTC. Translated: CASSQDYETSGPYEQYF. The chain joins TRBV4-3 to TRBJ2-7; 9 bases match TRBD2. The CDR3 is 17 residues long. Germline V gives CDR1 LGHNA, CDR2 YSLEER. V was clipped by 0 bases and J by 2 bases; unmatched bases: 8.

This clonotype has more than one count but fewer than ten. For the CDR3, the DNA is TGCAGTGCTATCTACCCCCCGGGACAGGGGGTAAATGAGCAGTTCTTC. Protein: CSAIYPPGQGVNEQFF. This chain connects TRBV20-1 to TRBJ2-1, with 11 bases aligning to TRBD1. Looked up from germline, CDR1 is DFQATT and CDR2 is SNEGSKA (reference sequence). V lost 4 bases, J lost 7 bases, and 12 bases stayed unmatched. CDR3 length equals 16 residues.

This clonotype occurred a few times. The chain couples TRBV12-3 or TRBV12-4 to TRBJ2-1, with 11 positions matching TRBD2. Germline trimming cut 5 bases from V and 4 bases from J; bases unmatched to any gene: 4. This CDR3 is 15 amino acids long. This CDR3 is CASSAGTSGYNEQFF. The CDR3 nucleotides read TGTGCCAGCAGTGCCGGGACTAGCGGTTACAATGAGCAGTTCTTC.

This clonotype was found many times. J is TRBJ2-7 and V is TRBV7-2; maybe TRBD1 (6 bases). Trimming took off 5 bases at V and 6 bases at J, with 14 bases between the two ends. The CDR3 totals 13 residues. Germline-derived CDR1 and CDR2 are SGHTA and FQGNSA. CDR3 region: CASSPTHRVEQYF. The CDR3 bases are TGTGCCAGCAGCCCCACCCACAGGGTCGAGCAGTACTTC. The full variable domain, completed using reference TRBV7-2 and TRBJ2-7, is GAGVSQSPSNKVTEKGKDVELRCDPISGHTALYWYRQSLGQGLEFLIYFQGNSAPDKSGLPSDRFSAERTGGSVSTLTIQRTQQEDSAVYLCASSPTHRVEQYFGPGTRLTVT.

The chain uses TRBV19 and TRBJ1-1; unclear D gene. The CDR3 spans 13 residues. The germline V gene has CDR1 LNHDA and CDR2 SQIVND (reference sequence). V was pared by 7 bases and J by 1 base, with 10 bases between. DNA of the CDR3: TGTGCCAGTACCTCCAGACAGAACACTGAAGCTTTCTTT. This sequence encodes CASTSRQNTEAFF.

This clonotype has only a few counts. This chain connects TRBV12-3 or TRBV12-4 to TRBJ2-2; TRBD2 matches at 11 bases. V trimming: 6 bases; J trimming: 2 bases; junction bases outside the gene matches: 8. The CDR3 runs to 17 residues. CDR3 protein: CASRAYGTSGNTGELFF. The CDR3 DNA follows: TGTGCCAGCAGGGCGTACGGGACTAGCGGAAACACCGGGGAGCTGTTTTTT.

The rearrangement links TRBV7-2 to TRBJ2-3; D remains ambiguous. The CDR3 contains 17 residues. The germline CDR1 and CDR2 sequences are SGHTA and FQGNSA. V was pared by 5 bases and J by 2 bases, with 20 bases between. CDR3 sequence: CASSRIQLGWDTDTQYF. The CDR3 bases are TGTGCCAGCAGCCGAATCCAACTGGGGTGGGACACAGATACGCAGTATTTT.

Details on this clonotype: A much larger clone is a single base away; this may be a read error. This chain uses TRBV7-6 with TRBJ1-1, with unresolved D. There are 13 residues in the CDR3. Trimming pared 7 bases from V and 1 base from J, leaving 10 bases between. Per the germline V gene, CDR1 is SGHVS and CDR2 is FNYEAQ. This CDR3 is CASNFIENTEAFF. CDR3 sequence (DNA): TGTGCCAGCAACTTCATTGAGAACACTGAAGCTTTCTTT.

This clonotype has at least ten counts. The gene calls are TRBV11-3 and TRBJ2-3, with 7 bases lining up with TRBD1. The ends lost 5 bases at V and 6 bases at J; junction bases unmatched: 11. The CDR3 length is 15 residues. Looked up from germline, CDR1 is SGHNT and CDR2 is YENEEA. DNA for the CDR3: TGTGCCAGCAGCGATCGGGCAGCCAGGGGGGATACGCAGTATTTT. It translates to CASSDRAARGDTQYF.

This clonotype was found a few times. CDR3 DNA: TGTGCCAGTAGTTCACAGGGGAGGCGTCAGCCCCAGCATTTT. It codes for CASSSQGRRQPQHF. The chain links TRBV19 to TRBJ1-5, with 7 bases identical to TRBD1. The ends lost 5 bases at V and 6 bases at J; junction bases unmatched: 7. Germline CDR1 is LNHDA and CDR2 is SQIVND (reference sequence). The length of the CDR3 is 14 residues.

For the CDR3, the DNA is TGCAGCGTTGAAGGAGGGGTAGCGGGAGCTTTCAATGAGCAGTTCTTC. Translating gives CSVEGGVAGAFNEQFF. V usage is TRBV29-1 and J usage is TRBJ2-1; 9 bases match TRBD2. Per the germline V gene, CDR1 is SQVTM and CDR2 is ANQGSEA. The CDR3 has 16 amino acids. With V trimmed by 1 base and J by 6 bases, 10 bases remained unmatched.

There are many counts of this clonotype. The CDR3 bases are TGTGCCAGCAGCGCGACCGGGGCGGGGCAATCCCAAGAGACCCAGTACTTC. Protein sequence: CASSATGAGQSQETQYF. The V and J genes are TRBV7-9 and TRBJ2-5; TRBD2 is a possible D gene (6 bases). Deletions cut 5 bases from V and 1 base from J, with 20 bases between. The CDR3 covers 17 residues. The germline gives CDR1 SEHNR, CDR2 FQNEAQ (reference sequence).

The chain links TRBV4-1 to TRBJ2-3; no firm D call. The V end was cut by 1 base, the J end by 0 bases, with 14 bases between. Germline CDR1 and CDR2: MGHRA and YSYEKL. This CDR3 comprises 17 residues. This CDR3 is CASSQVWLHSSTDTQYF. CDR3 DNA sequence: TGCGCCAGCAGCCAAGTCTGGCTACACTCTAGCACAGATACGCAGTATTTT.

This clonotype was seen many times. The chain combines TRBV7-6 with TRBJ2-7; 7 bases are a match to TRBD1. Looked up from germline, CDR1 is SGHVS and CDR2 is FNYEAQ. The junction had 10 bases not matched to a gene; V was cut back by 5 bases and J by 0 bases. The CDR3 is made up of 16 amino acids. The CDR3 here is CASSPRYRGPSYEQYF. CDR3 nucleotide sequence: TGTGCCAGCAGCCCACGCTACAGGGGCCCCTCCTACGAGCAGTACTTC.